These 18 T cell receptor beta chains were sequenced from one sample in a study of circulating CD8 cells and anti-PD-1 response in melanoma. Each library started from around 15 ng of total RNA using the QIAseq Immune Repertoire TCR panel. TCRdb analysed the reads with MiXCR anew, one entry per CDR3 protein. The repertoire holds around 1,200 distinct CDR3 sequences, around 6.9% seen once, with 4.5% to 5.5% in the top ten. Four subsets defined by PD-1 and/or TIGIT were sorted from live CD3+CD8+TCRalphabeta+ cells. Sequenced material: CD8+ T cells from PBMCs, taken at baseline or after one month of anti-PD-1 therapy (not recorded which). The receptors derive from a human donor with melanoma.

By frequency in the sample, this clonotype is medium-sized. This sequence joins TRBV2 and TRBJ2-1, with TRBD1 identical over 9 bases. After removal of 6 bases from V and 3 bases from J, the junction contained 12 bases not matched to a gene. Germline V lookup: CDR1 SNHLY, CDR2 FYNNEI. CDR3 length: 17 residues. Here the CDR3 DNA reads TGTGCCAGCAGCAAAGGACAGGGGCGGACATACTACAATGAGCAGTTCTTC. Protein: CASSKGQGRTYYNEQFF.

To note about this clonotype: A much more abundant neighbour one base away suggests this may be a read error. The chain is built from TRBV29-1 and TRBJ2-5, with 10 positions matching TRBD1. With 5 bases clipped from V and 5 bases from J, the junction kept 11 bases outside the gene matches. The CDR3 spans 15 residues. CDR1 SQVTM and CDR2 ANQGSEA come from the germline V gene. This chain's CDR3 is CSVINPDRGLETQYF. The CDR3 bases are TGCAGCGTTATTAACCCCGACAGGGGGCTTGAGACCCAGTACTTC.

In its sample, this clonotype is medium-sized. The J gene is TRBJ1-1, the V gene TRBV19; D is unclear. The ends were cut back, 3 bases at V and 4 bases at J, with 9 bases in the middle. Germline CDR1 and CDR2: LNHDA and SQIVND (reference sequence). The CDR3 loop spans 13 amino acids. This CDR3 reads CASSIAVSTEAFF. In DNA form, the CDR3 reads TGTGCCAGTAGTATCGCCGTTAGCACTGAAGCTTTCTTT.

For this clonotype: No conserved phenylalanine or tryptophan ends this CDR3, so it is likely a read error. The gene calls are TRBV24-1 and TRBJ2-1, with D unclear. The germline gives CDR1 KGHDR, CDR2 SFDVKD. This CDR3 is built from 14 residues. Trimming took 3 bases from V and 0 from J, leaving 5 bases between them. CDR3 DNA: TGTGCCACCAGTGATACAAGCTCCTACAATGAGCAGTTCTAC. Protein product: CATSDTSSYNEQFY.

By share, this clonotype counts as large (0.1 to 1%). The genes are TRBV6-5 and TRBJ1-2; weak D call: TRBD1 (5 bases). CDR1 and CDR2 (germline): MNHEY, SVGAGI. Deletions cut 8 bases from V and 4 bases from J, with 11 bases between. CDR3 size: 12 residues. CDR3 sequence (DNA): TGTGCCAGCCGTGCGGGGCTCTATGGCTACACCTTC. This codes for CASRAGLYGYTF.

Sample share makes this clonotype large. The CDR3 DNA reads as TGTGCCAGTAGTAGGGGCCTGAGCTCCTACAATGAGCAGTTCTTC. Translated: CASSRGLSSYNEQFF. The V call is TRBV19, the J call TRBJ2-1, with a tentative D call TRBD1 (5 bases). V gave up 4 bases and J gave up 0 bases, with 10 bases separating them. This CDR3 comprises 15 residues. From germline, CDR1 is LNHDA and CDR2 SQIVND (reference sequence).

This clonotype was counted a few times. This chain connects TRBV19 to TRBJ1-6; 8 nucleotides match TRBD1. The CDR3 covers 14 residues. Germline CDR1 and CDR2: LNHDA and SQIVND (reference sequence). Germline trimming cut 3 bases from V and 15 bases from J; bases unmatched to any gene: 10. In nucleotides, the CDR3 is TGTGCCAGTAGTATGGCCCCGACAGGGGCGCTCCTCCACTTT. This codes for CASSMAPTGALLHF. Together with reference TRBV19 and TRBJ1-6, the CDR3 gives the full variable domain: DGGITQSPKYLFRKEGQNVTLSCEQNLNHDAMYWYRQDPGQGLRLIYYSQIVNDFQKGDIAEGYSVSREKKESFPLTVTSAQKNPTAFYLCASSMAPTGALLHFGNGTRLTVT.

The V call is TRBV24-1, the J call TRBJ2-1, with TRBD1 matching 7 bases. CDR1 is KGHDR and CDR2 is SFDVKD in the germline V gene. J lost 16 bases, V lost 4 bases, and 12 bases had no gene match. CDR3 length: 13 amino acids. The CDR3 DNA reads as TGTGCCACCAGTGACCTGCTGACAGGGAAAGAATTCTTC. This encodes CATSDLLTGKEFF.

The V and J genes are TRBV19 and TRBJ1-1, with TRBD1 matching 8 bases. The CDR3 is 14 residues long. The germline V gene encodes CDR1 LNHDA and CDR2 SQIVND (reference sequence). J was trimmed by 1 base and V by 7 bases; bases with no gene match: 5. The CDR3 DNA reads TGTGCCAGTATTCCCGGGACAGGGAACACTGAAGCTTTCTTT. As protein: CASIPGTGNTEAFF. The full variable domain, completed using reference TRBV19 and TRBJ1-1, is DGGITQSPKYLFRKEGQNVTLSCEQNLNHDAMYWYRQDPGQGLRLIYYSQIVNDFQKGDIAEGYSVSREKKESFPLTVTSAQKNPTAFYLCASIPGTGNTEAFFGQGTRLTVV.

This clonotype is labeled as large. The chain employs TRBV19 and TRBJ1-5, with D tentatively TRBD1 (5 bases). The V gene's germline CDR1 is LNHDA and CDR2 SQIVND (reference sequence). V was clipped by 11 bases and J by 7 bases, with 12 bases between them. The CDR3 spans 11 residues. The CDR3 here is CAAGGGQPQHF. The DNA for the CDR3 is TGTGCCGCCGGCGGGGGACAGCCCCAGCATTTT.

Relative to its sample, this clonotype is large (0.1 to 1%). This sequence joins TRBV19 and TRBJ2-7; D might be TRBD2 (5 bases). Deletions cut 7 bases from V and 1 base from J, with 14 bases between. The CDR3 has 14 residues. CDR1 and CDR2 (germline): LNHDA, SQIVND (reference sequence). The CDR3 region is CASTPDGESYEQYF. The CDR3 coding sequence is TGTGCCAGTACCCCTGACGGGGAGTCCTACGAGCAGTACTTC.

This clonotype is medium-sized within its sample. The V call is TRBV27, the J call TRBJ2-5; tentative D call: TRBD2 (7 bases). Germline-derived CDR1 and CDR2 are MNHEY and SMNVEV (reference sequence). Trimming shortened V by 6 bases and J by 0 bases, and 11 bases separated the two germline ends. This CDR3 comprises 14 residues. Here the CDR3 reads CASSRGAYQETQYF. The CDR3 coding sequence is TGTGCCAGCAGCCGGGGGGCCTACCAAGAGACCCAGTACTTC.

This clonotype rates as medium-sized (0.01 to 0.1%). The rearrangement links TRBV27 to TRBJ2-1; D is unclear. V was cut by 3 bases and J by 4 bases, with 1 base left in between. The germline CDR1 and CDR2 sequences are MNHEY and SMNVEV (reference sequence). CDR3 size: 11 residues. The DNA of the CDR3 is TGTGCCAGCAGTTTTTACAATGAGCAGTTCTTC. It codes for CASSFYNEQFF.

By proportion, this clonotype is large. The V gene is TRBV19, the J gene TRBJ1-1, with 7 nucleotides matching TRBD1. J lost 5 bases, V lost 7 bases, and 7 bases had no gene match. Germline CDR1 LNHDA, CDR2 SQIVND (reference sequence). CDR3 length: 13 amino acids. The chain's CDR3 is CASNPQGGTEAFF. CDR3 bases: TGTGCCAGTAACCCCCAGGGGGGTACTGAAGCTTTCTTT.

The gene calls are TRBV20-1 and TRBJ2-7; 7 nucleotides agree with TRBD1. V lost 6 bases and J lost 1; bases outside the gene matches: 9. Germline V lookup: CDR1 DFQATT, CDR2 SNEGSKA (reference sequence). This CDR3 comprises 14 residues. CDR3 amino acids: CSAETGKESYEQYF. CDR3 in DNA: TGCAGTGCCGAGACAGGGAAGGAGTCCTACGAGCAGTACTTC.

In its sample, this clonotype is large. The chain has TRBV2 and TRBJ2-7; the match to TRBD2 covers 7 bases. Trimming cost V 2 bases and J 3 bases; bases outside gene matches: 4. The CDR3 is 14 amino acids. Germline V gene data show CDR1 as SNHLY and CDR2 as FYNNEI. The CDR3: CASSESSGGYEQYF. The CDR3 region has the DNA TGTGCCAGCAGTGAAAGTTCGGGGGGCTACGAGCAGTACTTC.

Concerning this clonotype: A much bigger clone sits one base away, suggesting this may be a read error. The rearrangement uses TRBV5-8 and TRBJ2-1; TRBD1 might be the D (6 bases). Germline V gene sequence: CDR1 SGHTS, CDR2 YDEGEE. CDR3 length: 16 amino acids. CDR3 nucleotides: TGTGCCGGCAGCTTCCAAGGGGGTGCCCGGGCGGATGAGCAGTTCTTC. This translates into CAGSFQGGARADEQFF.

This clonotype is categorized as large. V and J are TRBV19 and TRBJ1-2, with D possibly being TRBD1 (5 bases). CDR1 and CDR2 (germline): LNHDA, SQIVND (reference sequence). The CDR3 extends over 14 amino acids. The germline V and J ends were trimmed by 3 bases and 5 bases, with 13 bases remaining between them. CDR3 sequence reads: CASSIPRTHYGYTF. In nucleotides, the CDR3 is TGTGCCAGTAGTATCCCCAGGACACATTATGGCTACACCTTC.